A selection of T cell receptor beta chains follows, all from one sample in a study of T cells in Graves' hyperthyroidism and ophthalmopathy. TCRdb passed the multiplex PCR reads through MiXCR, listing each CDR3 protein once. The top ten hold roughly 15% of the sample, which has approximately 710,000 distinct CDR3 sequences, 15% to 20% seen once. What was sequenced was blood. These receptors all come from a man aged 50 to 60 with Graves' hyperthyroidism. The CDR3 runs from the conserved cysteine through the conserved F or W. Each record gives: CDR3 protein, CDR3 DNA, J gene, V gene, D gene, clone size. A D gene is named only where the DNA matches it firmly. Size is stated for part of the rows, as once, few or many counts, or as a class when the clone is expanded.

CDR3aa: CASSLFTPLRYEQYF
CDR3nt: TGTGCCAGCAGCTTATTTACTCCACTGAGATACGAGCAGTACTTC
j_gene: TRBJ2-7
v_gene: TRBV7-9
d_gene: .
abundance: .

CDR3aa: CASSLAPGTSGTDTQYF
CDR3nt: TGTGCCAGCAGTTTAGCTCCCGGGACTAGCGGCACAGATACGCAGTATTTT
j_gene: TRBJ2-3
v_gene: TRBV12-3/TRBV12-4
d_gene: TRBD2
abundance: .

CDR3aa: CASSVVPSGYNEQFF
CDR3nt: TGTGCCAGCAGCGTAGTTCCTAGCGGCTACAATGAGCAGTTCTTC
j_gene: TRBJ2-1
v_gene: TRBV9
d_gene: TRBD2
abundance: .

CDR3aa: CATSRGLNTEAFF
CDR3nt: TGTGCCACTTCAAGGGGGTTAAACACTGAAGCTTTCTTT
j_gene: TRBJ1-1
v_gene: TRBV28
d_gene: .
abundance: few

CDR3aa: CASSLNTNNEQFF
CDR3nt: TGCGCCAGCAGCTTGAACACGAACAATGAGCAGTTCTTC
j_gene: TRBJ2-1
v_gene: TRBV5-1
d_gene: .
abundance: many

CDR3aa: CASSLRVGSNTGARTEAFF
CDR3nt: TGTGCCAGCAGCTTGAGGGTTGGGTCAAATACAGGGGCGCGTACTGAAGCTTTCTTT
j_gene: TRBJ1-1
v_gene: TRBV5-8
d_gene: TRBD1
abundance: many

CDR3aa: CASSLSGGQGLDTQYF
CDR3nt: TGTGCCAGCAGCTTATCAGGTGGACAGGGTTTAGATACGCAGTATTTT
j_gene: TRBJ2-3
v_gene: TRBV7-6
d_gene: TRBD1
abundance: many

CDR3aa: CASSLYLAVAYEQYF
CDR3nt: TGTGCCAGTAGTCTCTACTTAGCGGTAGCCTACGAGCAGTACTTC
j_gene: TRBJ2-7
v_gene: TRBV19
d_gene: .
abundance: many

CDR3aa: CATSDREDTQYF
CDR3nt: TGTGCCACCAGTGACAGGGAAGATACGCAGTATTTT
j_gene: TRBJ2-3
v_gene: TRBV24-1
d_gene: .
abundance: few

CDR3aa: CASSPMLGGTEAFF
CDR3nt: TGTGCCAGCAGCCCCATGCTAGGGGGGACTGAAGCTTTCTTT
j_gene: TRBJ1-1
v_gene: TRBV7-2
d_gene: .
abundance: few

CDR3aa: CASTMGQGNTEAFF
CDR3nt: TGTGCCAGCACGATGGGACAGGGGAACACTGAAGCTTTCTTT
j_gene: TRBJ1-1
v_gene: TRBV12-3/TRBV12-4
d_gene: TRBD1
abundance: many

CDR3aa: CASSLWDRDFRYTF
CDR3nt: TGTGCCAGCAGTCTATGGGACAGGGACTTTCGCTACACCTTC
j_gene: TRBJ1-2
v_gene: TRBV6-1
d_gene: TRBD1
abundance: few

CDR3aa: CASRQASSNEKLFF
CDR3nt: TGTGCCAGCAGACAGGCGAGCTCTAATGAAAAACTGTTTTTT
j_gene: TRBJ1-4
v_gene: TRBV27
d_gene: .
abundance: many

CDR3aa: CSVSATYEQYF
CDR3nt: TGCAGCGTTTCGGCTACCTACGAGCAGTACTTC
j_gene: TRBJ2-7
v_gene: TRBV20-1
d_gene: .
abundance: .